Detailed here is one T cell receptor beta chain. The antigen remains undetermined. Germline CDR1 is SGHDN and CDR2 is FVKESK. This CDR3 has 16 amino acids. V was trimmed by 3 bases and J by 2 bases, leaving 17 bases between them. The data originate from a study of siplizumab effects on memory and regulatory T cells. Coculture of mixed lymphocyte reaction cells was performed at 37°C for less than 7 days. Data came from immunoSEQ multiplex PCR; TCRdb stores just in-frame clones and leaves some out. This sample yields fewer than 4,000 clones, of which around 50% are seen a single time; over 4% belongs to the top ten.

Sequencing was performed on CFSE-low (dividing) CD4+ T cells sorted from an allogeneic mixed lymphocyte reaction. The V and J genes are TRBV14 and TRBJ2-7; no firm D call. This clonotype originated in a human donor in good health; the cells came from an allogeneic mixed lymphocyte reaction. This CDR3 is CASSQLGGNLPYEQYF. The CDR3 DNA follows: TGTGCCAGCAGCCAGCTCGGTGGGAACCTCCCCTACGAGCAGTACTTC. The full variable domain, rest sourced from reference TRBV14 and TRBJ2-7, is EAGVTQFPSHSVIEKGQTVTLRCDPISGHDNLYWYRRVMGKEIKFLLHFVKESKQDESGMPNNRFLAERTGGTYSTLKVQPAELEDSGVYFCASSQLGGNLPYEQYFGPGTRLTVT.